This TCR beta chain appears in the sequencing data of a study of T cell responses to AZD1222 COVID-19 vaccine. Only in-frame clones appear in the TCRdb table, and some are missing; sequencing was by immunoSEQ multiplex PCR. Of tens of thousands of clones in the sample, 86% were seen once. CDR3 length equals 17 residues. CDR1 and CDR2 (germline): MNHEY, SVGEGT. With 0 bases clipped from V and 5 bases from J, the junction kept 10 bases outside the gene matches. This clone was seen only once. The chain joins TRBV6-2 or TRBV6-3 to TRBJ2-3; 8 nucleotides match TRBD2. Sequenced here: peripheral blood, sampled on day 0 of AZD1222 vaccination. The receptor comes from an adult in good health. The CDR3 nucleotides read TGTGCCAGCAGTTACTCGAGACGGGAGGGCCATGGAGATACGCAGTATTTT. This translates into CASSYSRREGHGDTQYF.